This TCR beta chain was identified during a study of blood T cell repertoires in COVID-19. The recovered donors of Cohort 3 showed two negative PCRs, clearance, or symptom resolution. As originally analysed: Estimates of nucleated cell counts were drawn from the amplification of reference gene primers. Assay used: immunoSEQ multiplex PCR; TCRdb lists only in-frame clones, some missing. D and trimming were read from the DNA, whereas the V and J calls and clone size are those reported in that table. The sample contains 150,000 to 200,000 clones, approximately 88% of which appear only once. Germline loops: CDR1 LGHNA, CDR2 YNFKEQ. The ends lost 3 bases at V and 5 bases at J; junction bases unmatched: 7. The CDR3 is 16 residues long.

Sequencing was carried out using PBMCs or T cells enriched from blood (not recorded which). The TCR comes from a woman in her sixties or seventies who had recovered from COVID-19. The chain employs TRBV4-2 and TRBJ2-1; TRBD2 matches at 10 bases. CDR3 in amino acids: CASSQPAGGPNNEQFF. In DNA, the CDR3 is TGTGCCAGCAGCCAGCCAGCGGGGGGGCCAAACAATGAGCAGTTCTTC.